This record covers a single T cell receptor (beta chain). Trimming took off 0 bases at V and 4 bases at J, with 11 bases between the two ends. Germline-derived CDR1 and CDR2 are MGHRA and YSYEKL. This CDR3 spans 15 amino acids. Participant-reported clinical history was the basis for cohort assignment. This entry is derived from a study of blood T cell repertoires in COVID-19. Background on the study: T cells, B-cell-depleted T cells, or PBMCs supplied cDNA or gDNA.

Original data processing: Amplified reference gene primers provided the basis for estimating nucleated cell counts. Sequencing used immunoSEQ multiplex PCR; TCRdb keeps in-frame clones, though not all of them. V, J and clone size reflect that table, while D and trimming were determined from the DNA. The data show fewer than 250,000 clones, around 90% seen once. The source of this sequence is a man younger than 40 who had recovered from COVID-19. The sequenced material came from PBMCs or T cells enriched from blood (not recorded which). The V call is TRBV4-1, the J call TRBJ2-3, with D perhaps matching TRBD1 (5 bases). The CDR3 coding sequence is TGCGCCAGCAGCCAAGATCGTACAGGACCAGATACGCAGTATTTT. Protein product: CASSQDRTGPDTQYF.